This TCR beta chain was profiled in a study of Ad26.COV2.S vaccination and SARS-CoV-2 variants. Turning to the study itself: The Ad26.COV2.S arm of the COV1001 trial was where the donor was placed.

This clone was seen only once. As for treatment: approximately 18 received Ad26.COV2.S at low or high dose, single or two shots; about 5 received placebo; per-sample allocation not given. Sampling took place 63 days after the first vaccine or placebo injection. Assay used: immunoSEQ multiplex PCR; TCRdb lists only in-frame clones, some missing. The sample lists about 350,000 clones, roughly nine tenths occurring once. Per germline, CDR1 SEHNR and CDR2 FQNEAQ (reference sequence). This CDR3 has 13 amino acids. Trimming took off 8 bases at V and 2 bases at J, with 12 bases between the two ends. The specimen comprised peripheral blood, sampled in a trial of Ad26.COV2.S vaccine versus placebo. The chain employs TRBV7-9 and TRBJ2-5; no clear D gene. The source is a person between 18 and 65 years old who received the Ad26.COV2.S COVID-19 vaccine or a placebo. CDR3 DNA: TGTGCCAGCGGTCCCGCAGTACAAGAGACCCAGTACTTC. Its translation: CASGPAVQETQYF.